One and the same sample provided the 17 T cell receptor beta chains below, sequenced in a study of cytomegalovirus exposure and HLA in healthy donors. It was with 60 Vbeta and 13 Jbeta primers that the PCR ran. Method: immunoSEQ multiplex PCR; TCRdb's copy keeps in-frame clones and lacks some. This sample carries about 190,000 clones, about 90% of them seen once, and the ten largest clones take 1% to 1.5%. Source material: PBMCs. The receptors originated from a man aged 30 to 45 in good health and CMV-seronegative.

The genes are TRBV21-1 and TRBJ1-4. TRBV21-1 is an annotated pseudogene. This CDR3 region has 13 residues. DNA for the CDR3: TGTGCCAGCAGCAACGGCGGGGGGAAAAAACTGTTTTTT. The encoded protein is CASSNGGGKKLFF.

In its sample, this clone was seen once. CDR3: CSVEDVAGTSYEQYF. The DNA of the CDR3 is TGCAGCGTTGAAGATGTAGCGGGGACCAGCTACGAGCAGTACTTC. The chain combines TRBV29-1 with TRBJ2-7; TRBD2 matches 8 bases. V shed 0 bases, J shed 3 bases, and the junction held 7 bases outside the gene matches. Germline V gene lookup returns CDR1 SQVTM and CDR2 ANQGSEA. The CDR3 spans 15 residues.

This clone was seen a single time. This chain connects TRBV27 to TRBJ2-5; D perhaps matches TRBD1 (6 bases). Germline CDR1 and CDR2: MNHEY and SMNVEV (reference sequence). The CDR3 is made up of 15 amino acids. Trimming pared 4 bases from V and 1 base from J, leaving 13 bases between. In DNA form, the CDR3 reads TGTGCCAGCAGTTCCGGGGACACCCGCCAAGAGACCCAGTACTTC. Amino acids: CASSSGDTRQETQYF.

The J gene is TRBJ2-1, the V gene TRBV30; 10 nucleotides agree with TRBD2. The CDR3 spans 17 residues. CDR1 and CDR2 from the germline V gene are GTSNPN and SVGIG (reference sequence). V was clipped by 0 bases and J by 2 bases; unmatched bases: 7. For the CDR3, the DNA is TGTGCCTGGAGTGTATTCCCCAGCGGGGGGGCCTACAATGAGCAGTTCTTC. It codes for CAWSVFPSGGAYNEQFF.

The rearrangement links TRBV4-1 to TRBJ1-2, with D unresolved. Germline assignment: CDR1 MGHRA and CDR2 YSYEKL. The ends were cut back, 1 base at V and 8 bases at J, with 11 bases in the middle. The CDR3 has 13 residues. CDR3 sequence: CASSQGPTSGYTF. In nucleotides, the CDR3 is TGCGCCAGCAGCCAAGGGCCCACATCGGGCTACACCTTC.

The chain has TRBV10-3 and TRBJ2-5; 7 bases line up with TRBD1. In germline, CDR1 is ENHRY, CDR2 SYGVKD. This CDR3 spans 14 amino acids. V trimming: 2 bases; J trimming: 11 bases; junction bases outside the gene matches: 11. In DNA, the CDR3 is TGTGCCATCAGTGAGGGGACAGACCCCTCTGAGCAGTACTTC. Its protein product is CAISEGTDPSEQYF.

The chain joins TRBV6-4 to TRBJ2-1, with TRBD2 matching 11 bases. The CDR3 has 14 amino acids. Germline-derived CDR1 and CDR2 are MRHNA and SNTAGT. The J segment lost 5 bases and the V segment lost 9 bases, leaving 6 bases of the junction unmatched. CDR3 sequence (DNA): TGTGCCAGGACAATTAGCGGGGGGGACAATGAGCAGTTCTTC. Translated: CARTISGGDNEQFF.

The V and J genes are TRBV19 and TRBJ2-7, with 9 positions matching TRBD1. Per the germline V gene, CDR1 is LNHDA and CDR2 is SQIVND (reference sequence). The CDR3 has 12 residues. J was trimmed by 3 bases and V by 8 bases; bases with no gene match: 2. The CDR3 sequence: CASGQGYYEQYF. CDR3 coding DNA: TGTGCCAGTGGACAGGGGTACTACGAGCAGTACTTC.

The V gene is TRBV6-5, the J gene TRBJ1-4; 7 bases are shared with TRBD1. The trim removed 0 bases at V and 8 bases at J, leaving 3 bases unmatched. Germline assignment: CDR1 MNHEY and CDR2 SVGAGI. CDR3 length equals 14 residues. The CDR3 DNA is TGTGCCAGCAGTTACTCTCGGACAGGAGAAAAACTGTTTTTT. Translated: CASSYSRTGEKLFF.

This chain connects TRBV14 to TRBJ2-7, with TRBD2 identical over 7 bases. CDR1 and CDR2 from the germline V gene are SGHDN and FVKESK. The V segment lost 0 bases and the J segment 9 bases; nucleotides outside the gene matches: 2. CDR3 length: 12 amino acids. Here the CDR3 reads CASSQERGWQYF. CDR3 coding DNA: TGTGCCAGCAGCCAAGAGCGGGGGTGGCAGTACTTC.

The CDR3 region has the DNA TGTGCCACCAGGGGGGGTTCCTACGAGCAGTACTTC. Its protein product is CATRGGSYEQYF. V gene TRBV15 combines with J gene TRBJ2-7; maybe TRBD2 (6 bases). Germline loops: CDR1 LNHNV, CDR2 YYDKDF (reference sequence). The length of the CDR3 is 12 residues. V shed 6 bases and J shed 1 base, with 7 bases lying between them.

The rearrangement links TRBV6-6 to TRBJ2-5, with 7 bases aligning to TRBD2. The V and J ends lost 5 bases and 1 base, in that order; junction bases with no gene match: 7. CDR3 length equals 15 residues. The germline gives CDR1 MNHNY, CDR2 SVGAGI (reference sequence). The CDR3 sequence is CASSQPRGVQETQYF. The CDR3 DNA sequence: TGTGCCAGCAGTCAACCTCGGGGGGTCCAAGAGACCCAGTACTTC.

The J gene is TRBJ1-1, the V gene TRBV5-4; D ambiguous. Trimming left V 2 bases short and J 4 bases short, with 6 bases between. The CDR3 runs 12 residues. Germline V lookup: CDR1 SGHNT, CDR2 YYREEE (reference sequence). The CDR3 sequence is CASSFLSTEAFF. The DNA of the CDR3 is TGTGCCAGCAGCTTCCTGAGCACTGAAGCTTTCTTT.

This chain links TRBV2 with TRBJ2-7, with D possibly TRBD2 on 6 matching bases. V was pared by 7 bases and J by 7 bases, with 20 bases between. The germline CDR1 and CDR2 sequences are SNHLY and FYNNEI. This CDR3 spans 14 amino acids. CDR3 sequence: CASNLRDSNKEQYF. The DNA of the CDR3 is TGTGCCAGCAATCTCCGGGACTCCAACAAAGAGCAGTACTTC. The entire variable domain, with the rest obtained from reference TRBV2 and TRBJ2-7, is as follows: EPEVTQTPSHQVTQMGQEVILRCVPISNHLYFYWYRQILGQKVEFLVSFYNNEISEKSEIFDDQFSVERPDGSNFTLKIRSTKLEDSAMYFCASNLRDSNKEQYFGPGTRLTVT.

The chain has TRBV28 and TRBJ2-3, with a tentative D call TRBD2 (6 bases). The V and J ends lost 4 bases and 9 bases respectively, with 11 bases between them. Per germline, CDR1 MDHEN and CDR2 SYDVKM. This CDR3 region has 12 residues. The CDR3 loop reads CASSSGLKTQYF. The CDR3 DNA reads TGTGCCAGCAGTTCGGGACTGAAGACGCAGTATTTT.

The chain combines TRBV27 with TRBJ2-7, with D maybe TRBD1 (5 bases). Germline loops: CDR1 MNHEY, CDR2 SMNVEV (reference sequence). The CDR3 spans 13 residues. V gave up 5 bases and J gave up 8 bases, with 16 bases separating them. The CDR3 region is CASSPTTDLQQYF. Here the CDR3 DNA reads TGTGCCAGCAGTCCAACGACAGACTTACAGCAGTACTTC.

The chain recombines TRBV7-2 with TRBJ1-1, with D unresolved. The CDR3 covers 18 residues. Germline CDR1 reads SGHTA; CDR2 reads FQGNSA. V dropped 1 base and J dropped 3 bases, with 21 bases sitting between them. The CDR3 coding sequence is TGTGCCAGCAGCTTAGAACTTCTCTCTCGGGGAAAGGACACTGAAGCTTTCTTT. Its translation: CASSLELLSRGKDTEAFF.